Presented here are 24 T cell receptor beta chains from one specimen sequenced in a study of CD8 T cells in ankylosing spondylitis (dated by TCRdb to the late 2010s). Libraries were built with 5' RACE. TCRdb lists the instrument as Illumina HiSeq 2500. Through fastp at Q25 and MiXCR, TCRdb rebuilt clones from the public reads, retaining in-frame beta chains. All rows with the same CDR3 protein become a single entry with the most common DNA and genes. The sample contains about 160,000 distinct CDR3 sequences, about 17% of them found a single time. The top ten clones comprise 7.8% of the sample. Sequencing was done on a sample of blood, either unsorted or a sorted T cell fraction (not recorded which). All receptors derive from a male donor with ankylosing spondylitis or in good health (not recorded which).

This clonotype was observed a handful of times. CDR3 amino acids: CASSLAYGTGGEAEAFF. The DNA of the CDR3 is TGCGCCAGCAGCTTGGCGTATGGGACAGGGGGCGAAGCTGAAGCTTTCTTT. The chain links TRBV5-1 to TRBJ1-1; 12 bases agree with TRBD1. The junction had 9 bases not matched to a gene; V was cut back by 0 bases and J by 6 bases. Germline V CDR1 and CDR2: SGHRS, YFSETQ. The CDR3 consists of 17 residues.

This clonotype occurred many times. The V gene is TRBV5-1, the J gene TRBJ2-1; D is uncertain. The CDR3 runs 14 residues. V was trimmed by 2 bases and J by 7 bases, leaving 13 bases between them. The germline CDR1 and CDR2 sequences are SGHRS and YFSETQ. As DNA, the CDR3 is TGCGCCAGCAGCTTACAATCAGTTCTGAATGAGCAGTTCTTC. It encodes CASSLQSVLNEQFF.

This clonotype has ten or more counts. The chain recombines TRBV29-1 with TRBJ2-1; D possibly matches TRBD1 or TRBD2 (5 bases each). The CDR3 runs to 12 residues. With 4 bases removed from V and 8 bases from J, the gap between germline ends came to 12 bases. Germline CDR1 reads SQVTM; CDR2 reads ANQGSEA. CDR3 amino acids: CSVGGARDEQFF. CDR3 DNA: TGCAGCGTTGGAGGGGCCAGGGATGAGCAGTTCTTC.

V is TRBV19 and J is TRBJ2-2; TRBD1 agrees at 8 bases. Unmatched junction bases numbered 3, after V lost 7 bases and J lost 2 bases. The CDR3 covers 14 residues. The germline CDR1 and CDR2 sequences are LNHDA and SQIVND (reference sequence). The CDR3: CASKAGGNTGELFF. The DNA of the CDR3 is TGTGCCAGTAAGGCAGGGGGCAACACCGGGGAGCTGTTTTTT.

This clonotype was seen at least ten times. The chain couples TRBV20-1 to TRBJ2-1; 8 nucleotides match TRBD2. Germline V gene lookup returns CDR1 DFQATT and CDR2 SNEGSKA (reference sequence). With V trimmed by 1 base and J by 9 bases, 2 bases remained unmatched. This CDR3 contains 12 residues. The CDR3 reads CSARATSGEQFF. The CDR3 DNA reads TGCAGTGCTAGAGCAACTAGCGGTGAGCAGTTCTTC.

The chain uses TRBV28 and TRBJ2-3; TRBD1 is a possible D gene (6 bases). CDR1 and CDR2 from the germline V gene are MDHEN and SYDVKM. V dropped 3 bases and J dropped 2 bases, with 12 bases sitting between them. This CDR3 has 15 amino acids. The CDR3 region has the DNA TGTGCCAGCAGTTTCCGACAGGAATACACAGATACGCAGTATTTT. This gives the protein CASSFRQEYTDTQYF.

This clonotype was seen many times. The V gene is TRBV20-1, the J gene TRBJ2-7; D possibly matches TRBD1 or TRBD2 (5 bases each). Trimming removed 3 bases from V and 5 bases from J, with 17 bases in between. This CDR3 contains 14 residues. In germline, CDR1 is DFQATT, CDR2 SNEGSKA (reference sequence). The CDR3 coding sequence is TGCAGTGCTAGTGCCCCCGGGACGAATAACGAGCAGTACTTC. Its translation: CSASAPGTNNEQYF.

A few counts support this clonotype. The rearrangement uses TRBV20-1 and TRBJ2-1; 7 bases fit TRBD2. J gave up 5 bases and V 2 bases, and 6 bases lay outside the gene matches. Germline V lookup: CDR1 DFQATT, CDR2 SNEGSKA (reference sequence). The CDR3 runs to 14 residues. The CDR3 loop is CSARLAGPNNEQFF. The CDR3 region has the DNA TGCAGTGCTAGATTAGCGGGCCCAAACAATGAGCAGTTCTTC.

Points on this clonotype: The junction departs from germline at one end; a sequencing error may be responsible. This chain uses TRBV6-1 with TRBJ1-1, with D uncertain. CDR1 is MNHNS, CDR2 SASEGT, per germline. The CDR3 totals 15 residues. The CDR3 sequence: CASSRTAGGNAEAFF. The CDR3 DNA follows: TGTGCCAGCAGCCGTACCGCGGGTGGGAACGCTGAAGCTTTCTTT.

This clonotype was seen at least ten times. The chain is built from TRBV5-1 and TRBJ2-3, with TRBD2 identical over 13 bases. Unmatched junction bases numbered 4, after V lost 4 bases and J lost 5 bases. This CDR3 comprises 15 residues. The germline V gene encodes CDR1 SGHRS and CDR2 YFSETQ. CDR3 coding DNA: TGCGCCAGCAGCAGACTAGCGGGAGGAAAAGATACGCAGTATTTT. Translated, it gives CASSRLAGGKDTQYF.

This clonotype was detected only once. The genes are TRBV27 and TRBJ2-3; tentatively, D is TRBD1 or TRBD2 (5 bases each). From germline, CDR1 is MNHEY and CDR2 SMNVEV (reference sequence). The V gene lost 6 bases and the J gene lost 3 bases, with 16 bases spanning the gap. This CDR3 comprises 15 residues. CDR3 residues: CASSPRGPGTDTQYF. The CDR3 DNA reads as TGTGCCAGCAGCCCGAGAGGGCCAGGGACAGATACGCAGTATTTT.

This clonotype came up many times. The gene calls are TRBV20-1 and TRBJ2-2; D ambiguous. V gave up 6 bases and J gave up 4 bases, with 15 bases separating them. Germline V gene data show CDR1 as DFQATT and CDR2 as SNEGSKA (reference sequence). The CDR3 sequence is 14 residues long. The CDR3 region has the DNA TGCAGTGCAAAAACGTCAGCTCGCACCGGGGAGCTGTTTTTT. It yields the protein CSAKTSARTGELFF.

This clonotype was detected a few times. The chain employs TRBV20-1 and TRBJ2-5; D not certain. CDR3 length: 13 amino acids. Germline CDR1 is DFQATT and CDR2 is SNEGSKA (reference sequence). V dropped 5 bases and J dropped 5 bases, with 15 bases sitting between them. DNA for the CDR3: TGCAGTGCTCCCTCTCTTTCCGGGGAGACCCAGTACTTC. It yields the protein CSAPSLSGETQYF.

This clonotype occurred a few times. The V gene is TRBV29-1, the J gene TRBJ2-2, with D perhaps matching TRBD1 (5 bases). Germline lookup yields CDR1 SQVTM and CDR2 ANQGSEA. CDR3 length: 15 residues. Trimming left V 4 bases short and J 2 bases short, with 14 bases between. Written as DNA, the CDR3 is TGCAGCGTTGTATTCTCTACAGGAAACACCGGGGAGCTGTTTTTT. This gives the protein CSVVFSTGNTGELFF.

This clonotype was picked up a small number of times. The J gene is TRBJ2-2, the V gene TRBV2; 12 positions match TRBD2. V shed 8 bases, J shed 1 base, and the junction held 2 bases outside the gene matches. CDR1 SNHLY and CDR2 FYNNEI come from the germline V gene. CDR3 length equals 15 residues. The CDR3 sequence is CASSGLAGNTGELFF. CDR3 in DNA: TGTGCCAGCTCGGGACTAGCGGGGAACACCGGGGAGCTGTTTTTT.

This clonotype has ten or more counts. The chain uses TRBV19 and TRBJ2-3; 7 nucleotides align to TRBD2. CDR3 length: 16 residues. The germline gives CDR1 LNHDA, CDR2 SQIVND (reference sequence). V was pared by 5 bases and J by 0 bases, with 8 bases of the junction left unmatched. The DNA for the CDR3 is TGTGCCAGTAGTTACGGGGCTAGCGGCAGCACAGATACGCAGTATTTT. Translation: CASSYGASGSTDTQYF.

This clonotype was seen more than once but under ten times. The J gene is TRBJ2-2, the V gene TRBV28; 8 bases are shared with TRBD1. The CDR3 has 14 residues. V was clipped by 5 bases and J by 1 base; unmatched bases: 0. Germline V gene sequence: CDR1 MDHEN, CDR2 SYDVKM. The chain's CDR3 is CASSGTGNTGELFF. CDR3 bases: TGTGCCAGCAGTGGGACAGGGAACACCGGGGAGCTGTTTTTT.

This clonotype was picked up many times. The chain recombines TRBV20-1 with TRBJ1-1, with no clear D. This CDR3 has 14 residues. V shed 6 bases and J shed 1 base, with 15 bases lying between them. Germline V CDR1 and CDR2: DFQATT, SNEGSKA (reference sequence). CDR3 in amino acids: CSAPVGGPNTEAFF. DNA of the CDR3: TGCAGTGCCCCGGTCGGAGGACCGAACACTGAAGCTTTCTTT.

This clonotype was counted many times. The gene calls are TRBV29-1 and TRBJ2-1; 7 nucleotides agree with TRBD2. Germline V gene sequence: CDR1 SQVTM, CDR2 ANQGSEA. The CDR3 is 10 residues long. The trim removed 3 bases at V and 12 bases at J, leaving 2 bases unmatched. The CDR3: CSVDTGGQFF. The CDR3 DNA follows: TGCAGCGTTGATACGGGAGGGCAGTTCTTC.

This clonotype was counted many times. The rearrangement uses TRBV27 and TRBJ1-2; D call uncertain. Trimming removed 5 bases at V and 5 bases at J, with 24 bases between. CDR1 MNHEY and CDR2 SMNVEV come from the germline V gene (reference sequence). This CDR3 has 17 amino acids. The CDR3 reads CASSQSGSDSSHYGYTF. The CDR3 DNA is TGTGCCAGCAGTCAAAGCGGGTCGGATTCTTCCCATTATGGCTACACCTTC.

This clonotype was seen a handful of times. The V and J genes are TRBV10-3 and TRBJ1-4; tentative D call: TRBD1 (6 bases). This CDR3 region has 15 residues. V was pared by 10 bases and J by 0 bases, with 15 bases between. Germline-derived CDR1 and CDR2 are ENHRY and SYGVKD. CDR3 region: CATAGGLATNEKLFF. In DNA form, the CDR3 reads TGTGCCACCGCCGGGGGGCTCGCAACTAATGAAAAACTGTTTTTT.

This clonotype has at least ten counts. The V and J genes are TRBV7-8 and TRBJ1-2; D unresolved. V was trimmed by 5 bases and J by 12 bases, leaving 19 bases between them. Germline loops: CDR1 SGHVS, CDR2 FQNEAQ. This CDR3 spans 13 amino acids. CDR3 sequence reads: CASSGNGDYGHTF. As DNA, the CDR3 is TGTGCCAGCAGCGGTAACGGCGACTATGGTCACACCTTC.

The chain links TRBV7-8 to TRBJ2-5, with 8 nucleotides matching TRBD1. V trimming: 0 bases; J trimming: 5 bases; junction bases outside the gene matches: 17. Germline V gene data show CDR1 as SGHVS and CDR2 as FQNEAQ. The CDR3 consists of 19 residues. In DNA, the CDR3 is TGTGCCAGCAGCTTAGCCTCTTCGTCGCACCCAGGGGGCACGGAGACCCAGTACTTC. Protein sequence: CASSLASSSHPGGTETQYF.

This clonotype turned up a few times. One end of the junction does not line up with germline, which may come from a read error. The chain recombines TRBV20-1 with TRBJ1-5, with D perhaps matching TRBD1 (6 bases). Germline-derived CDR1 and CDR2 are DFQATT and SNEGSKA (reference sequence). The CDR3 consists of 17 residues. The CDR3 sequence is CCARAEWGANSNQPQHF. The CDR3 bases are TGCTGTGCTAGAGCTGAATGGGGGGCAAATAGCAATCAGCCCCAGCATTTT.